Below are 29 T cell receptor beta chains sequenced from a single sample in a study of response to subunit inactivated influenza vaccine. A single record per CDR3 protein comes from TCRdb applying MiXCR to the RT-PCR reads. The sample carries around 480,000 distinct CDR3 sequences, about 15% recorded once. Sequences were derived from CD4+ T cells sorted from PBMCs, sampled around 25 months after vaccination. These receptor sequences come from a man between 50 and 69 years old who received an inactivated influenza vaccine.

There are many counts of this clonotype. The chain combines TRBV19 with TRBJ2-7; D is tentatively TRBD1 or TRBD2 (5 bases each). Germline CDR1 and CDR2: LNHDA and SQIVND (reference sequence). Trimming left V 8 bases short and J 5 bases short, with 13 bases between. The CDR3 is 12 residues long. In DNA, the CDR3 is TGTGCCAGTCGGGACGTGCTAAACGAGCAGTACTTC. Encoded protein: CASRDVLNEQYF. Drawing the rest from reference TRBV19 and TRBJ2-7, the complete variable domain is DGGITQSPKYLFRKEGQNVTLSCEQNLNHDAMYWYRQDPGQGLRLIYYSQIVNDFQKGDIAEGYSVSREKKESFPLTVTSAQKNPTAFYLCASRDVLNEQYFGPGTRLTVT.

The table lists this clonotype with many counts. The rearrangement uses TRBV5-5 and TRBJ2-1; D ambiguous. Germline V gene data show CDR1 as SGHKS and CDR2 as YYEKEE (reference sequence). CDR3 size: 13 residues. Trimming took 1 base from V and 4 from J, leaving 6 bases between them. The CDR3 is CASSLTPYNEQFF. CDR3 DNA sequence: TGTGCCAGCAGCTTGACACCGTACAATGAGCAGTTCTTC.

The CDR3 sequence is CASSLSSGGSTGELFF. The CDR3 DNA is TGTGCCAGCAGTTTATCTAGCGGGGGTTCAACCGGGGAGCTGTTTTTT. The V and J genes are TRBV12-3 or TRBV12-4 and TRBJ2-2, with 10 bases fitting TRBD2. The CDR3 extends over 16 amino acids. The junction had 5 bases not matched to a gene; V was cut back by 2 bases and J by 5 bases.

V is TRBV7-3 and J is TRBJ2-3; 7 bases line up with TRBD1. The J segment lost 4 bases and the V segment lost 2 bases, leaving 3 bases of the junction unmatched. CDR1 and CDR2 from the germline V gene are SGHTA and FQGTGA. This CDR3 is 14 amino acids long. The CDR3: CASSLRGGADTQYF. The CDR3 nucleotides are TGTGCCAGCAGCTTACGAGGGGGCGCAGATACGCAGTATTTT.

The CDR3 sequence: CASSSGERRYTGELFF. The CDR3 nucleotides read TGCGCCAGCAGTAGCGGGGAGAGGCGATACACCGGGGAGCTGTTTTTT. The chain joins TRBV5-1 to TRBJ2-2, with 8 bases that match TRBD2. The trim removed 5 bases at V and 3 bases at J, leaving 9 bases unmatched. Germline V gene sequence: CDR1 SGHRS, CDR2 YFSETQ. The CDR3 spans 16 residues.

The genes are TRBV18 and TRBJ1-2; 9 bases map to TRBD1. The germline CDR1 and CDR2 sequences are KGHSH and LQKENI. J lost 4 bases, V lost 3 bases, and 9 bases had no gene match. The CDR3 totals 16 residues. The CDR3 coding sequence is TGTGCCAGCTCACCCTTGGACAGGGGAGGCACCTATGGCTACACCTTC. Its protein is CASSPLDRGGTYGYTF.

The rearrangement links TRBV10-3 to TRBJ1-1; D possibly corresponds to TRBD1 (6 bases). Trimming cost V 4 bases and J 3 bases, with 12 bases left between them. Germline V gives CDR1 ENHRY, CDR2 SYGVKD. CDR3 length: 14 amino acids. This chain's CDR3 is CAISAQGRDTEAFF. The CDR3 DNA follows: TGTGCCATCAGTGCCCAGGGGAGAGACACTGAAGCTTTCTTT.

This clonotype was counted a few times. The J gene is TRBJ2-7, the V gene TRBV10-3; TRBD2 matches 8 bases. CDR3 length equals 15 residues. Germline assignment: CDR1 ENHRY and CDR2 SYGVKD. Germline trimming cut 3 bases from V and 6 bases from J; bases unmatched to any gene: 10. CDR3 bases: TGTGCCATCAGTGACCCCGGAGCGGGAGTGCTCGAGCAGTACTTC. Its translation: CAISDPGAGVLEQYF.

This clonotype was detected many times. The chain recombines TRBV12-3 or TRBV12-4 with TRBJ2-7; 8 nucleotides agree with TRBD2. The CDR3 is 15 residues long. V lost 5 bases, J lost 2 bases, and 8 bases stayed unmatched. CDR3 DNA sequence: TGTGCCAGCAGTATGCGGACTAGCAGTGCCTACGAGCAGTACTTC. This codes for CASSMRTSSAYEQYF.

The chain joins TRBV4-1 to TRBJ1-3; D may be TRBD1 (5 bases). The CDR3 loop spans 17 amino acids. With 0 bases removed from V and 0 bases from J, the gap between germline ends came to 12 bases. Germline V gives CDR1 MGHRA, CDR2 YSYEKL. The CDR3 spells CASSQETGFISGNTIYF. CDR3 in DNA: TGCGCCAGCAGCCAAGAAACAGGATTCATCTCTGGAAACACCATATATTTT.

This clonotype was observed a handful of times. This chain links TRBV11-2 with TRBJ2-2; the D gene is possibly TRBD1 (7 bases). The V end was cut by 1 base, the J end by 9 bases, with 12 bases between. The germline V gene has CDR1 SGHAT and CDR2 FQNNGV. The CDR3 runs 14 residues. CDR3 sequence reads: CASSLVEGARELFF. The CDR3 nucleotides are TGTGCCAGCAGCTTAGTGGAGGGGGCTCGGGAGCTGTTTTTT.

This clonotype was recorded at least ten times. The gene calls are TRBV4-3 and TRBJ2-5; 10 bases match TRBD2. The germline V gene encodes CDR1 LGHNA and CDR2 YSLEER. This CDR3 comprises 15 residues. Trimming cost V 2 bases and J 4 bases; bases outside gene matches: 4. The CDR3: CASSQTSSGRETQYF. The CDR3 DNA reads as TGCGCCAGCAGCCAAACTTCTAGCGGGAGAGAGACCCAGTACTTC.

This clonotype has just a few counts. The chain employs TRBV25-1 and TRBJ2-6, with 9 nucleotides matching TRBD1. Germline V gene data show CDR1 as MGHDK and CDR2 as SYGVNS. The CDR3 contains 14 residues. The J segment lost 7 bases and the V segment lost 3 bases, leaving 1 base of the junction unmatched. The CDR3 nucleotides are TGTGCCAGCAGTGAGGACAGGGGAGCCAACGTCCTGACTTTC. Protein product: CASSEDRGANVLTF.

This clonotype was seen a handful of times. This chain joins TRBV3-1 and TRBJ2-2; TRBD2 is a possible D gene (6 bases). CDR1 LGHDT and CDR2 YNNKEL come from the germline V gene (reference sequence). The germline V and J ends were trimmed by 4 bases and 5 bases, with 14 bases remaining between them. The CDR3 consists of 15 residues. The CDR3 spells CASSPGGGATGELFF. Written as DNA, the CDR3 is TGTGCCAGCAGCCCTGGCGGAGGGGCGACCGGGGAGCTGTTTTTT.

This clonotype was counted between two and nine times. This chain joins TRBV2 and TRBJ1-5; TRBD1 might be the D (6 bases). The CDR3 is 14 amino acids. The V end lost 6 bases, the J end lost 3 bases, and 12 bases lay between the germline ends. From germline, CDR1 is SNHLY and CDR2 FYNNEI. This chain's CDR3 is CASRPQGFNQPQHF. The CDR3 DNA is TGTGCCAGCAGACCACAGGGTTTCAATCAGCCCCAGCATTTT. The variable domain in full, completed from reference TRBV2 and TRBJ1-5, reads EPEVTQTPSHQVTQMGQEVILRCVPISNHLYFYWYRQILGQKVEFLVSFYNNEISEKSEIFDDQFSVERPDGSNFTLKIRSTKLEDSAMYFCASRPQGFNQPQHFGDGTRLSIL.

In this sample, this clonotype turned up a few times. A much bigger clone sits one base away, suggesting this may be a read error. This rearrangement joins TRBV12-3 or TRBV12-4 to TRBJ1-1; D is unclear. Trimming took 1 base from V and 4 from J, leaving 7 bases between them. The CDR3 extends over 13 amino acids. For the CDR3, the DNA is TGTGCCAGCAGTTTAGGGGAGAGCACTGAAGCTTTCTTT. Translation gives CASSLGESTEAFF.

In its sample, this clonotype was seen once. The chain joins TRBV7-2 to TRBJ1-3; D ambiguous. The germline V gene encodes CDR1 SGHTA and CDR2 FQGNSA. The CDR3 runs to 13 residues. The V end was cut by 8 bases, the J end by 0 bases, with 8 bases between. Written as DNA, the CDR3 is TGTGCCAGCGCGTGGGTCTCTGGAAACACCATATATTTT. As protein: CASAWVSGNTIYF.

This clonotype was counted at least ten times. This chain connects TRBV19 to TRBJ2-7, with 9 bases identical to TRBD2. Germline V CDR1 and CDR2: LNHDA, SQIVND (reference sequence). This CDR3 is built from 16 residues. The J segment lost 2 bases and the V segment lost 1 base, leaving 6 bases of the junction unmatched. The CDR3 DNA follows: TGTGCCAGTAGTATAGGAGGCGGGAGGGCCGCCTACGAGCAGTACTTC. Its translation is CASSIGGGRAAYEQYF.

This clonotype has just a few counts. This sequence joins TRBV12-3 or TRBV12-4 and TRBJ1-4; D uncertain. The CDR3 consists of 15 residues. V lost 0 bases and J 5 bases, leaving 10 bases between the germline ends. The CDR3 DNA reads TGTGCCAGCAGTTTAGCGCCTCGACCAAATGAAAAACTGTTTTTT. Translated, it gives CASSLAPRPNEKLFF.

The table lists this clonotype with a few counts. V gene TRBV4-3 combines with J gene TRBJ1-2; the D gene is possibly TRBD1 (6 bases). CDR3 length: 14 residues. The germline V gene encodes CDR1 LGHNA and CDR2 YSLEER. Trimming took off 4 bases at V and 2 bases at J, with 11 bases between the two ends. CDR3 DNA: TGCGCCAGCAGCCGCCAGGACAGAAACTATGGCTACACCTTC. This encodes CASSRQDRNYGYTF.

This chain links TRBV20-1 with TRBJ2-4; D possibly corresponds to TRBD1 (6 bases). CDR3 size: 13 residues. Germline V gene sequence: CDR1 DFQATT, CDR2 SNEGSKA (reference sequence). Trimming cost V 0 bases and J 7 bases, with 10 bases left between them. Here the CDR3 DNA reads TGCAGTGCTAGAGATACAGGGACGAACATTCAGTACTTC. Translation gives CSARDTGTNIQYF.

This clonotype occurred a few times. One end of the junction varies from germline; a read error may be responsible. The chain recombines TRBV7-3 with TRBJ1-4; D possibly corresponds to TRBD1 (5 bases). This CDR3 comprises 22 residues. Germline CDR1 is SGHTA and CDR2 is FQGTGA. The CDR3 coding sequence is TGTGCCAGCAGATTAAATGTCAGGAGGACAAGGGACTCGTATGCAACTAATGAAAAACTGTTTTTT. Its protein is CASRLNVRRTRDSYATNEKLFF.

This clonotype has only a few counts. J is TRBJ1-4 and V is TRBV7-9; TRBD1 aligns across 8 bases. The V segment lost 2 bases and the J segment 7 bases; nucleotides outside the gene matches: 9. This CDR3 comprises 16 residues. Germline lookup yields CDR1 SEHNR and CDR2 FQNEAQ (reference sequence). The CDR3 DNA reads TGTGCCAGCAGCTTAAACACAGGGGGGCGCGGTGAAAAACTGTTTTTT. Translating gives CASSLNTGGRGEKLFF.

Only a few counts were recorded for this clonotype. CDR3: CSVRRGAGETQYF. Here the CDR3 DNA reads TGCAGCGTGCGCCGCGGGGCCGGTGAGACCCAGTACTTC. V usage is TRBV29-1 and J usage is TRBJ2-5, with D maybe TRBD2 (6 bases). Germline-derived CDR1 and CDR2 are SQVTM and ANQGSEA. The germline V and J ends were trimmed by 6 bases and 5 bases, with 16 bases remaining between them. CDR3 length: 13 residues.

This clonotype was seen ten or more times. V is TRBV4-3 and J is TRBJ2-3; 11 nucleotides agree with TRBD2. The CDR3 sequence is 17 residues long. Germline CDR1 and CDR2: LGHNA and YSLEER. V dropped 0 bases and J dropped 1; count of bases not matched to a gene: 3. The CDR3 sequence is CASSQEGLAGGTDTQYF. DNA for the CDR3: TGCGCCAGCAGCCAAGAAGGACTAGCGGGCGGCACAGATACGCAGTATTTT.

This clonotype showed up just a few times. The chain recombines TRBV20-1 with TRBJ2-7; TRBD1 aligns across 8 bases. V trimming: 0 bases; J trimming: 2 bases; junction bases outside the gene matches: 9. From germline, CDR1 is DFQATT and CDR2 SNEGSKA (reference sequence). This CDR3 region has 16 residues. CDR3 loop: CSARDPGRGPAYEQYF. CDR3 DNA sequence: TGCAGTGCTAGAGATCCCGGCAGGGGGCCCGCCTACGAGCAGTACTTC.

This chain uses TRBV29-1 with TRBJ2-1; perhaps D is TRBD1 or TRBD2 (6 bases each). Trimming removed 3 bases at V and 6 bases at J, with 18 bases between. Germline V gene sequence: CDR1 SQVTM, CDR2 ANQGSEA. This CDR3 spans 15 amino acids. DNA of the CDR3: TGCAGCGTTGACGGCGGGACAATAATCGCCAATGAGCAGTTCTTC. It yields the protein CSVDGGTIIANEQFF.

The rearrangement joins TRBV7-2 to TRBJ2-3; the D gene is possibly TRBD1 (5 bases). CDR1 is SGHTA, CDR2 FQGNSA, per germline. The CDR3 spans 15 residues. Trimming removed 1 base at V and 1 base at J, with 9 bases between. DNA of the CDR3: TGTGCCAGCAGCTTAGAATTGACAGGCACAGATACGCAGTATTTT. Translation: CASSLELTGTDTQYF.

V gene TRBV20-1 combines with J gene TRBJ2-7; the match to TRBD2 covers 8 bases. Germline trimming cut 6 bases from V and 5 bases from J; bases unmatched to any gene: 6. CDR1 and CDR2 from the germline V gene are DFQATT and SNEGSKA (reference sequence). The CDR3 has 12 amino acids. CDR3 amino acids: CSASGRYHEQYF. The CDR3 DNA is TGCAGTGCCAGCGGGAGATACCACGAGCAGTACTTC.